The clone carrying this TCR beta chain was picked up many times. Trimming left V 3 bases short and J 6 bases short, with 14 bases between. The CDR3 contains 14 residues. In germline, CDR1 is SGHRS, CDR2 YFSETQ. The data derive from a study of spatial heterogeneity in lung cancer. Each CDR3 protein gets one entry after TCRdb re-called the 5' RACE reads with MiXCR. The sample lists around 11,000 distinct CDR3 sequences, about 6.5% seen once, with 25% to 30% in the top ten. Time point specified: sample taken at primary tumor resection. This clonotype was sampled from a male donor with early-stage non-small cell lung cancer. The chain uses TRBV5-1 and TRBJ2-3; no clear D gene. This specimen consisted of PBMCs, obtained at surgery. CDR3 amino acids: CASSSLTLPDTQYF. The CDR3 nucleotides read TGCGCCAGCAGCTCCTTGACCTTACCTGATACGCAGTATTTT.